The following is a T cell receptor beta chain sequence with its context. Study processing details: The assay estimated nucleated cells by amplifying reference gene primers. Libraries were prepared by immunoSEQ multiplex PCR; TCRdb keeps only in-frame clonotypes and omits some of them. The DNA gave D and trimming, while V, J and clone size come from that table. Among just under 150,000 clones listed, about 86% were seen once. Trimming cost V 5 bases and J 2 bases; bases outside gene matches: 13. CDR3 size: 17 residues. Germline V gene lookup returns CDR1 SGHVS and CDR2 FNYEAQ. The sample originates from a study of blood T cell repertoires in COVID-19. For the study at large: The cDNA or gDNA used as material had been derived from T cells, B-cell-depleted T cells, or PBMCs.

The sequence was collected from a woman aged 45-60 years with active or convalescent COVID-19. The sequenced sample was peripheral blood. The genes are TRBV7-6 and TRBJ2-5, with 8 nucleotides matching TRBD1. The CDR3 loop is CASSDRGVVQGQETQYF. The CDR3, as DNA: TGTGCCAGCAGCGACAGGGGAGTTGTTCAAGGTCAAGAGACCCAGTACTTC.